This T cell receptor (beta chain) comes out of a study of CD8+CD57+ T cells in acquired aplastic anemia. Overall study context: Each DNA sample taken from sorted CD4+ and CD8+ cells came to 3 to 3.5 ug on average.

This CDR3 contains 13 residues. The J segment lost 4 bases and the V segment lost 5 bases, leaving 3 bases of the junction unmatched. CDR1 and CDR2 (germline): SEHNR, FQNEAQ (reference sequence). TCR beta VDJ and CDR3 were profiled, and genomic DNA was the template. MiXCR, run by TCRdb on the reads, gives a single entry per CDR3 protein. The sample holds roughly 200,000 distinct CDR3 sequences, roughly 65% seen once. By flow cytometry, patients selected for sequencing had shown an expansion of CD8+CD57+ cells. The J gene is TRBJ2-3, the V gene TRBV7-9; TRBD2 aligns across 7 bases. The sequence derives from a human donor with aplastic anemia. Sequencing was done on a sample of sorted CD4+, CD8+, or CD8+CD57+ T cells (not recorded which) from PBMCs. As DNA, the CDR3 is TGTGCCAGCAGCCTCCTAGCGGCAGATACGCAGTATTTT. It translates to CASSLLAADTQYF.